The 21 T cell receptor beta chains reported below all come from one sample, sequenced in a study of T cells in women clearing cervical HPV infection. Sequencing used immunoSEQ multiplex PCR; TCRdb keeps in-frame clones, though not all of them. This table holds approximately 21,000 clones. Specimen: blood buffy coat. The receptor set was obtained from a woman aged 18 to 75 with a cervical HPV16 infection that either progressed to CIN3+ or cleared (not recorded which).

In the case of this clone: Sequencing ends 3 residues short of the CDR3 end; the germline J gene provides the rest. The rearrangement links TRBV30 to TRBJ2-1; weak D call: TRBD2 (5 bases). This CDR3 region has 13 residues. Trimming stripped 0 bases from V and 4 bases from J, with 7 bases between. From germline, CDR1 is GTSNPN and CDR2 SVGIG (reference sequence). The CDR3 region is CAWSVGLYNEQFF. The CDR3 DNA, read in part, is TGTGCCTGGAGTGTAGGACTTTACAATGAG.

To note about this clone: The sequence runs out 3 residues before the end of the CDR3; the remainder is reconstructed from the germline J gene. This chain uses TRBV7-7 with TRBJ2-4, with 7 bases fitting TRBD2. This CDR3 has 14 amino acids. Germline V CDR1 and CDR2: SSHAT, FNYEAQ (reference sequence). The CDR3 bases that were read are TGTGCCAGCAGCCTCAAGCTTGGGGGGGAGACT. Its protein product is CASSLKLGGET. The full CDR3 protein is CASSLKLGGETQYF. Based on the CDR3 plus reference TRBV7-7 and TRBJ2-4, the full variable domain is GAGVSQSPRYKVTKRGQDVTLRCDPISSHATLYWYQQALGQGPEFLTYFNYEAQPDKSGLPSDRFSAERPEGSISTLTIQRTEQRDSAMYRCASSLKLGGETQYFGAGTRLSVL.

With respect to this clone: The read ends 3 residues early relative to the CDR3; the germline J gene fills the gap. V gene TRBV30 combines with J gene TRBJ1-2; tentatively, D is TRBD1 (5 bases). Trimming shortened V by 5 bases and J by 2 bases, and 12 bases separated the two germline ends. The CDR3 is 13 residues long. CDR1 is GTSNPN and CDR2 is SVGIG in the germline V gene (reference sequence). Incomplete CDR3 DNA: TGTGCCTGGGAGGTGGGGGGGAACTATGGC. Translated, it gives CAWEVGGNYG. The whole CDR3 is CAWEVGGNYGYTF.

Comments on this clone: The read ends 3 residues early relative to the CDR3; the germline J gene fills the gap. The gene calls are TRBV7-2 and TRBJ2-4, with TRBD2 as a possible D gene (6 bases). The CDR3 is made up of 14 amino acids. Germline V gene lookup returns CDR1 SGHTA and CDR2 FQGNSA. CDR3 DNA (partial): TGTGCCAGCAGCCCGCGGGGAGCTAACTATGGT. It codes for CASSPRGANYG. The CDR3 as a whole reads CASSPRGANYGQYF.

CDR3 bases read: TGTGCCAGTAAGCAGATTGCGGGACAGAAGCATGAAAAA. It specifies CASKQIAGQKHEK. The whole CDR3 sequence reads CASKQIAGQKHEKLFF. The chain joins TRBV19 to TRBJ1-4, with TRBD1 identical over 7 bases. The observed sequence ends 3 residues before the CDR3 terminus, with the missing tail filled in from the germline J gene. Germline CDR1 reads LNHDA; CDR2 reads SQIVND (reference sequence). The CDR3 runs to 16 residues. The junction had 14 bases not matched to a gene; V was cut back by 7 bases and J by 6 bases. The full variable domain, with the rest looked up from reference TRBV19 and TRBJ1-4, is DGGITQSPKYLFRKEGQNVTLSCEQNLNHDAMYWYRQDPGQGLRLIYYSQIVNDFQKGDIAEGYSVSREKKESFPLTVTSAQKNPTAFYLCASKQIAGQKHEKLFFGSGTQLSVL.

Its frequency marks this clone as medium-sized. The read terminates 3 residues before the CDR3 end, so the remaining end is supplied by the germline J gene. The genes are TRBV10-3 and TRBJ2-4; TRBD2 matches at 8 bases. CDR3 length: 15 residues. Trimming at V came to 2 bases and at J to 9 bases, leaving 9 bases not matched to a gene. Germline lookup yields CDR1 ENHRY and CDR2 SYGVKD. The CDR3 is CAISENLRGAGIQYF. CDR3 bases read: TGTGCCATCAGTGAGAATTTGCGGGGGGCAGGCATT.

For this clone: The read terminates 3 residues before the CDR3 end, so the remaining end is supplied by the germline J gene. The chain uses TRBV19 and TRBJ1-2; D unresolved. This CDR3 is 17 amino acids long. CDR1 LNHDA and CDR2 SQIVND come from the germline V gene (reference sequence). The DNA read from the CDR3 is TGTGCCAGTAGTCTCCTTCATAGCGACTTACTCTGGAATGAC. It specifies CASSLLHSDLLWND. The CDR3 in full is CASSLLHSDLLWNDYTF.

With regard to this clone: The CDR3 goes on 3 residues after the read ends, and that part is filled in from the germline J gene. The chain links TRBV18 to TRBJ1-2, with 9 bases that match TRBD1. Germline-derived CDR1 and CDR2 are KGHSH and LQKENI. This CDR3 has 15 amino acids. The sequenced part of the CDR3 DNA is TGTGCCAGCTCACCTGGGACAGGGAGCTCCTACGAC. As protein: CASSPGTGSSYD. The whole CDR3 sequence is CASSPGTGSSYDYTF.

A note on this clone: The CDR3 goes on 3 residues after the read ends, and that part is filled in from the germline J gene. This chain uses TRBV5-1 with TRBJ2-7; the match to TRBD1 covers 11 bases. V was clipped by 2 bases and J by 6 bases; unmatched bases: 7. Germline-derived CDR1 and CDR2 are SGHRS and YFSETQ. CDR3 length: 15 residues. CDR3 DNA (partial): TGCGCCAGCAGCTTCACCGGGACAGGGGGATCCGAG. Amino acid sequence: CASSFTGTGGSE. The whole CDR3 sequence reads CASSFTGTGGSEQYF.

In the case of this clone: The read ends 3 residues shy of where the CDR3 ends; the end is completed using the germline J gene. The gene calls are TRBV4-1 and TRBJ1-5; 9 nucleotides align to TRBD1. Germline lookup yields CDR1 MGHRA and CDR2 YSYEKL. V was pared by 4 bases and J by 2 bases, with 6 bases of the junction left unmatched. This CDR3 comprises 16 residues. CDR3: CASSLGQGRGNQPQHF. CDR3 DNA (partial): TGCGCCAGCAGCCTTGGACAGGGGCGAGGCAATCAGCCC.

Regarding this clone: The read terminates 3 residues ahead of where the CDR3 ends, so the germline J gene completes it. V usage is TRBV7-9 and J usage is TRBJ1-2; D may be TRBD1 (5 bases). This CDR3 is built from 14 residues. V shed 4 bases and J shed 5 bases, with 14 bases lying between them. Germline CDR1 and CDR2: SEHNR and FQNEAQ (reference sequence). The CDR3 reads CASSSRGEGYGYTF. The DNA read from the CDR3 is TGTGCCAGCAGCTCCCGGGGGGAAGGGTATGGC.

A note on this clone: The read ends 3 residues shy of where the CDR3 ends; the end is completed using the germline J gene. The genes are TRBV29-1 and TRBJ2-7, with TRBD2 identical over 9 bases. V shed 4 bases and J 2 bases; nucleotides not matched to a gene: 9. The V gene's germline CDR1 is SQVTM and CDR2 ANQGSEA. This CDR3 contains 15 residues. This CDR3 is CSVGPQLAGTYEQYF. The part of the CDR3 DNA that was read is TGCAGCGTTGGCCCCCAACTAGCGGGTACCTACGAG.

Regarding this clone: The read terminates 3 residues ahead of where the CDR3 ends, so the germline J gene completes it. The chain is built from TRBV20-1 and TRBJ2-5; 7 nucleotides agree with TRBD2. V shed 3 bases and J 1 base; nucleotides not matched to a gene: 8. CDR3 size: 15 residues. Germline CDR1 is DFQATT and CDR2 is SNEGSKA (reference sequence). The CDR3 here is CSARWASGGQETQYF. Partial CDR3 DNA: TGCAGTGCTAGGTGGGCTAGCGGAGGCCAAGAGACC.

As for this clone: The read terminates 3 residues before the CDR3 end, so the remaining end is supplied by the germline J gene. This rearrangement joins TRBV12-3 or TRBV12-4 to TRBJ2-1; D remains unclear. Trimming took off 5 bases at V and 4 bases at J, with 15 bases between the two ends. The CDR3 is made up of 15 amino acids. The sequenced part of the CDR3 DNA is TGTGCCAGCAGTCCCCCCCGGTTCGTATACAATGAG. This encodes CASSPPRFVYNE. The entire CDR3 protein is CASSPPRFVYNEQFF.

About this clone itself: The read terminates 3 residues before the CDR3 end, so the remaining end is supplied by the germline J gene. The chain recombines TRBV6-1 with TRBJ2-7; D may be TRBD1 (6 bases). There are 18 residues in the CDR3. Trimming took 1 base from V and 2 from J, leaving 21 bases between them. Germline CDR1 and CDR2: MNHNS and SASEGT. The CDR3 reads CASSEVGPGTPLPYEQYF. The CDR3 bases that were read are TGTGCCAGCAGTGAAGTGGGCCCCGGGACACCACTCCCCTACGAG.

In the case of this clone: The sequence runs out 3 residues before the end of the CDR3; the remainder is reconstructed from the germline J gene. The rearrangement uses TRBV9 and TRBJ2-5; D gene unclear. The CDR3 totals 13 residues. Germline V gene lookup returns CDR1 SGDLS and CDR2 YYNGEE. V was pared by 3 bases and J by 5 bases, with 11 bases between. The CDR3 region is CASSAQFGETQYF. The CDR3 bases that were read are TGTGCCAGCAGCGCCCAGTTCGGGGAGACC.

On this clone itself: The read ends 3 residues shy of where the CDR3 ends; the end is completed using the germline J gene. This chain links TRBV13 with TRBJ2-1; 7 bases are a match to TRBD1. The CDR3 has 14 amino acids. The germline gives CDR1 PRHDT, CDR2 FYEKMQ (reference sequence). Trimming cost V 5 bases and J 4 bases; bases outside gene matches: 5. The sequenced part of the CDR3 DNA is TGTGCCAGCAGCGTCAGGGGGTTTTACAATGAG. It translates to CASSVRGFYNE. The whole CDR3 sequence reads CASSVRGFYNEQFF.

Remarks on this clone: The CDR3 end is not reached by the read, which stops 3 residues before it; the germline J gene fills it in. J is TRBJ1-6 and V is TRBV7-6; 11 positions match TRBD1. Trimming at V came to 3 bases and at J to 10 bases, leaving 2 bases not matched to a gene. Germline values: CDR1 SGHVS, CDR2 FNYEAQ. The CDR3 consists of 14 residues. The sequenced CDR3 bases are TGTGCCAGCAGCTTGGGGACAGGGGGATCACCC. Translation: CASSLGTGGSP. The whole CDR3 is CASSLGTGGSPLHF.

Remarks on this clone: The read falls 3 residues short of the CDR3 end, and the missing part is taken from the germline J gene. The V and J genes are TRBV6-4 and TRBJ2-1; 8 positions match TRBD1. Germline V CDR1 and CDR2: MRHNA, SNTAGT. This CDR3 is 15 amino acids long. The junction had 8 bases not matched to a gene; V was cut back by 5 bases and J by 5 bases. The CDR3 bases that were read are TGTGCCAGCAGTATTGAAGGACAGGGACACAATGAG. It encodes CASSIEGQGHNE. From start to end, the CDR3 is CASSIEGQGHNEQFF.

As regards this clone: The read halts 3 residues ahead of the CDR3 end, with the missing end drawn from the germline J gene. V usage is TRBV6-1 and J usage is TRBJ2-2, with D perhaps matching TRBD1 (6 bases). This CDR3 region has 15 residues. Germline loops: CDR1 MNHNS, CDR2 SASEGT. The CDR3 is CASSEKWGPREKLFF. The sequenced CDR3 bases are TGTGCCAGCAGTGAAAAGTGGGGGCCGCGTGAAAAG.

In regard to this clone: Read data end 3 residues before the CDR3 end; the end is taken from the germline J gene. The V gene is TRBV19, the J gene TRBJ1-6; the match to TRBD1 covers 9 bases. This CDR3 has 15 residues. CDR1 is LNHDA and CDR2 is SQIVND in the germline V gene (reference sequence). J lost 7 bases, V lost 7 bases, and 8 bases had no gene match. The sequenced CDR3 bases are TGTGCCAGTAAGTTGACAGGGGGAAGCAATTCACCC. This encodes CASKLTGGSNSP. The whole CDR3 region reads CASKLTGGSNSPLHF.